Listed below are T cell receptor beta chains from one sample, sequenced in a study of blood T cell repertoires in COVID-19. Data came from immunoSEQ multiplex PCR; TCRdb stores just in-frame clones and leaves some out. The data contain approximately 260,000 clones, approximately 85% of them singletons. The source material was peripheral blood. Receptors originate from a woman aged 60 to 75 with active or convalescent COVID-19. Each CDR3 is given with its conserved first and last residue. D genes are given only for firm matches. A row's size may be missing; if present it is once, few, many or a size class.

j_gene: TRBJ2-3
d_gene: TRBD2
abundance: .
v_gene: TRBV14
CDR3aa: CASSQGERGVLRNTDTQYF
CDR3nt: TGTGCCAGCAGCCAAGGGGAGCGGGGGGTGCTCCGTAACACAGATACGCAGTATTTT

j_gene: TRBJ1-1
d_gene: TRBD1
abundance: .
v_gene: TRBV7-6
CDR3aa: CASSSRPTGVNTEAFF
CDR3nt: TGTGCCAGCAGCTCAAGGCCGACAGGGGTGAACACTGAAGCTTTCTTT

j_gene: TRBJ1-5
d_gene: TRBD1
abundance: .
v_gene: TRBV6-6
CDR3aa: CASSVTGGSQPQHF
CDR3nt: TGTGCCAGCTCCGTTACAGGGGGCAGTCAGCCCCAGCATTTT

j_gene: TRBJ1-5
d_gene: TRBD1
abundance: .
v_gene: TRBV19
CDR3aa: CASSATGGNQPQHF
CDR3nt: TGTGCCAGTAGTGCGACAGGGGGCAATCAGCCCCAGCATTTT

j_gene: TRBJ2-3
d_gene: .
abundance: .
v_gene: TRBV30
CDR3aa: CAWSAGRGFTDTQYF
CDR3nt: TGTGCCTGGAGTGCAGGGCGGGGTTTCACAGATACGCAGTATTTT

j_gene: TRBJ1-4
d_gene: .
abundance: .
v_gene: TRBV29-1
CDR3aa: CSVPGSENEKLFF
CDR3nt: TGCAGCGTGCCGGGAAGTGAGAATGAAAAACTGTTTTTT

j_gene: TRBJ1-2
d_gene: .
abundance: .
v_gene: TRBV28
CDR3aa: CASLGRILYGYTF
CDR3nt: TGTGCCTCCTTGGGCAGGATCCTATATGGCTACACCTTC

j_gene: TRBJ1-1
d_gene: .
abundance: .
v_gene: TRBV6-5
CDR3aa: CASSLLGVANTEAFF
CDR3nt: TGTGCCAGCAGTTTACTCGGTGTCGCAAACACTGAAGCTTTCTTT

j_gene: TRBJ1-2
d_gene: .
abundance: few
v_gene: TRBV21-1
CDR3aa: CASSKALWDRPYGYTF
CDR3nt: TGTGCCAGCAGCAAAGCGCTATGGGACAGGCCGTATGGCTACACCTTC

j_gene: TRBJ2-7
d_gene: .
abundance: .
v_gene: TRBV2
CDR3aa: CASSDKLGAIYEQYF
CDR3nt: TGTGCCAGCAGTGACAAATTGGGAGCGATCTACGAGCAGTACTTC

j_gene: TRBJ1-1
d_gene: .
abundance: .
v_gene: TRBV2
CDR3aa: CASKGSSDYTEAFF
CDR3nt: TGTGCCAGCAAAGGAAGTTCGGACTACACTGAAGCTTTCTTT

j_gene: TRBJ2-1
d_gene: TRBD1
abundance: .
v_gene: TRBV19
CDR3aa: CASRKDRDFSNEQFF
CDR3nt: TGTGCCAGTAGGAAAGACAGGGATTTTAGCAATGAGCAGTTCTTC

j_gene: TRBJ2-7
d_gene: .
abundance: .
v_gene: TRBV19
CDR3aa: CASSRGGAYEQYF
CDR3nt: TGTGCCAGTAGTAGGGGAGGTGCCTACGAGCAGTACTTC

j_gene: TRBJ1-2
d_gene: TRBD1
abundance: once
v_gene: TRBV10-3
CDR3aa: CATNRDREPGYTF
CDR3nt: TGTGCCACCAACCGCGACAGGGAGCCTGGCTACACCTTC

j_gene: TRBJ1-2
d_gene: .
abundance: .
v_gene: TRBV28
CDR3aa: CASTQGLSYGYTF
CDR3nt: TGTGCCAGCACACAGGGCCTGAGCTATGGCTACACCTTC

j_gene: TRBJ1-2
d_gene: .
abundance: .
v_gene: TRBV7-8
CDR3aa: CASSSTYYGYTF
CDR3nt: TGTGCCAGCAGCTCAACATACTATGGCTACACCTTC

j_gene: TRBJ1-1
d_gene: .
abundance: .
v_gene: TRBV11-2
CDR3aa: CASSPLDSRQAFF
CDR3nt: TGTGCCAGCAGCCCTCTAGACAGCCGGCAGGCTTTCTTT

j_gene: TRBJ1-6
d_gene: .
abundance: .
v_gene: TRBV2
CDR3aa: CASSGDGLASSPLHF
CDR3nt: TGTGCCAGCAGTGGAGATGGGCTGGCTTCCTCACCCCTCCACTTT

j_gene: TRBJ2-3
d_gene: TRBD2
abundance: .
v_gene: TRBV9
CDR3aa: CASSHSMGLAGGRGTDTQYF
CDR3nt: TGTGCCAGCAGCCACAGTATGGGACTAGCGGGGGGGCGGGGCACAGATACGCAGTATTTT

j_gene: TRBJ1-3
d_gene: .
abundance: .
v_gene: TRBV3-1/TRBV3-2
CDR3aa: CASSPLGRARGNTIYF
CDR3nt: TGTGCCAGCAGCCCGCTCGGGCGGGCCCGTGGAAACACCATATATTTT

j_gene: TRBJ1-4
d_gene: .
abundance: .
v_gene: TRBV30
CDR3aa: CAWSVGAGDEKLFF
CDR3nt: TGTGCCTGGAGTGTAGGGGCGGGAGATGAAAAACTGTTTTTT

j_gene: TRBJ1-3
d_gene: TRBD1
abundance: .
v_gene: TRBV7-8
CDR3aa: CASSGRTGSGNTIYF
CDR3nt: TGTGCCAGCAGCGGCCGGACAGGGTCTGGAAACACCATATATTTT